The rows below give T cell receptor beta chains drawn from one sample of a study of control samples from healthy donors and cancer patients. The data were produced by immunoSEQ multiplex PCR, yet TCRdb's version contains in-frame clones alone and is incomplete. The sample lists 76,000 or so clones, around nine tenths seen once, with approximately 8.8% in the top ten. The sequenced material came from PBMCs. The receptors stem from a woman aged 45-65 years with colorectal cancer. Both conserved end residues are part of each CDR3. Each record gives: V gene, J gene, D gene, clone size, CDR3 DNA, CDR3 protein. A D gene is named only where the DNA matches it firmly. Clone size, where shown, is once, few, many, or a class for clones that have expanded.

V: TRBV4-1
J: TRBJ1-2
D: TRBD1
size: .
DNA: TGCGCCAGCAGCTTACAGGGGGCAGGTGGCTACACCTTC
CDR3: CASSLQGAGGYTF

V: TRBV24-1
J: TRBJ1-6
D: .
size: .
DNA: TGTGCCACCAGTGACGCGAGGCAACCTGGGTCACCCCTCCACTTT
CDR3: CATSDARQPGSPLHF

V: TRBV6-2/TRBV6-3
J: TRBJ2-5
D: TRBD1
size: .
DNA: TGTGCCAGCAGTCGACAGGGGAAAGAGACCCAGTACTTC
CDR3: CASSRQGKETQYF

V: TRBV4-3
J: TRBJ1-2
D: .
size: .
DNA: TGCGCCAGCAGCCAAGATCGCACCTTGCCCTATGGCTACACCTTC
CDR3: CASSQDRTLPYGYTF

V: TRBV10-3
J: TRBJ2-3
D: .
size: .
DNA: TGTGCCATCAGTGAGAGGCAGCTTCCCACAGATACGCAGTATTTT
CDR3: CAISERQLPTDTQYF

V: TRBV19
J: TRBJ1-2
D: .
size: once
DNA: TGTGCCAGTATCTCATCGGAGGAAAACTATGGCTACACCTTC
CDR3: CASISSEENYGYTF

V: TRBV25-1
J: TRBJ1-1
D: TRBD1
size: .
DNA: TGTGCCAGCAAGGGTTCGGGACAGGGGGCGAACACTGAAGCTTTCTTT
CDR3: CASKGSGQGANTEAFF

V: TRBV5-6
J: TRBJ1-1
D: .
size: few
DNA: TGTGCCAGCAGCTCCCTGGGATCTGAAGCTTTCTTT
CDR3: CASSSLGSEAFF

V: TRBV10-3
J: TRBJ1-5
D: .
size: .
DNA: TGTGCCAGCGACAGGACTTATAGCAATCAGCCCCAGCATTTT
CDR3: CASDRTYSNQPQHF

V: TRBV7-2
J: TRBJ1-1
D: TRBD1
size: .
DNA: TGTGCCAGCAGCCCAGGGACAGAATCTGAAGCTTTCTTT
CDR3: CASSPGTESEAFF

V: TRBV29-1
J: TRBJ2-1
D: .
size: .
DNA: TGCAGCGTTATTCATGGAGGACTGTACAATGAGCAGTTCTTC
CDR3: CSVIHGGLYNEQFF

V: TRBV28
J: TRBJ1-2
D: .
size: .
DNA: TGTGCCAGCAGTTACCGGGACCGCCCAGGTGGCTACACCTTC
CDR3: CASSYRDRPGGYTF

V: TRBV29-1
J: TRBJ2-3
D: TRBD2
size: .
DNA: TGCAGCGTAGCGAAAAGCGGGGGCCACACAGATACGCAGTATTTT
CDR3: CSVAKSGGHTDTQYF

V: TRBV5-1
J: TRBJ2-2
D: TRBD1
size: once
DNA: TGCGCCAGCAGCATCCTAACAGGGGACACCGGGGAGCTGTTTTTT
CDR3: CASSILTGDTGELFF

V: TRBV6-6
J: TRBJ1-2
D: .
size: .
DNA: TGTGCCACTGGGGGGGGCTTCTATGGCTACACCTTC
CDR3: CATGGGFYGYTF

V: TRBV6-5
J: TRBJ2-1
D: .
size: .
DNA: TGTGCCAGCAGTTACTCGTATGGGGTATTCAACAATGAGCAGTTCTTC
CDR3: CASSYSYGVFNNEQFF

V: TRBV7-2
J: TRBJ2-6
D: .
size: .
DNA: TGTGCCAGCAGCCGGGGCTGGAGCTCTGGGGCCAACGTCCTGACTTTC
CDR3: CASSRGWSSGANVLTF

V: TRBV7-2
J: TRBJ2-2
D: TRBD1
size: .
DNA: TGTGCCAGCAGCCCGACAGGGGGAAACACCGGGGAGCTGTTTTTT
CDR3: CASSPTGGNTGELFF

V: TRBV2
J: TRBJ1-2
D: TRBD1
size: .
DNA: TGTGCCAGCAGCTTCGGACAGGGGGCAAGGTATGGCTACACCTTC
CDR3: CASSFGQGARYGYTF

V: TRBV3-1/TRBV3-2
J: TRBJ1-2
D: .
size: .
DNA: TGTGCCAGCAGCCAAGGACAGACCAGCTATGGCTACACCTTC
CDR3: CASSQGQTSYGYTF